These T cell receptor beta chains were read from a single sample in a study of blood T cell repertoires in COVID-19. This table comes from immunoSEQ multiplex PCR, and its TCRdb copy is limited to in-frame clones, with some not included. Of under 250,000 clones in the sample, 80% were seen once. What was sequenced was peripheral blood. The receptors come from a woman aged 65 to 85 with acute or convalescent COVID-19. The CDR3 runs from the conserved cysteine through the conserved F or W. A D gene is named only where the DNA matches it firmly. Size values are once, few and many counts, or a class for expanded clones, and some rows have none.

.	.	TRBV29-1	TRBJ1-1	TGCAGCGTCGAGAACCCAGGGGACACTGAAGCTTTCTTT	CSVENPGDTEAFF
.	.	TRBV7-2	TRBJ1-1	TGTGCCAGCAGCTTATTGGAGGGGACTGAAGCTTTCTTT	CASSLLEGTEAFF
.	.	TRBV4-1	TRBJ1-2	TGCGCCAGCAGCCAAGATTTCGGGGGGACGTATGGCTACACCTTC	CASSQDFGGTYGYTF
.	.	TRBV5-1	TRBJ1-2	TGCGCCAGCAGCTTGGAGTCAGGAGGAGGCTATGGCTACACCTTC	CASSLESGGGYGYTF
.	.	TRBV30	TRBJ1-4	TGTGCCTGGAGATCGGGGAGGACTAATGAAAAACTGTTTTTT	CAWRSGRTNEKLFF
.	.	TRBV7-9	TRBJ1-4	TGTGCCAGCAGCTGGACAGTACCTAATGAAAAACTGTTTTTT	CASSWTVPNEKLFF
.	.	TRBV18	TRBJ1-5	TGTGCCAGCTCCCAGGCAGCTCCCGGGGTCAATCAGCCCCAGCATTTT	CASSQAAPGVNQPQHF
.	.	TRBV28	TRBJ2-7	TGTGCCAGCAGCTCCCCTAGGGCGGAGGCTCCCTACGAGCAGTACTTC	CASSSPRAEAPYEQYF
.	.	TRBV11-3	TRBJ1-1	TGTGCCAGCAGCTTTTCACAAAACACTGAAGCTTTCTTT	CASSFSQNTEAFF
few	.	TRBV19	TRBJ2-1	TGTGCCAGTAGTTTGAGCGGAAAGCCCTACAATGAGCAGTTCTTC	CASSLSGKPYNEQFF
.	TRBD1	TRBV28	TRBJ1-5	TGTGCCAGCAGTTTCGGGGGTTTAGGGACAGGCGATTCGGGCAATCAGCCCCAGCATTTT	CASSFGGLGTGDSGNQPQHF
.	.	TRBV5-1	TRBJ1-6	TGCGCCAGCAGCTTGGGCGGCAGGGGAAATTCACCCCTCCACTTT	CASSLGGRGNSPLHF
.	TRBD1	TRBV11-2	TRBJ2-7	TGTGCCAGCAGCGTTACATCCGACAGGGTCAACGAGCAGTACTTC	CASSVTSDRVNEQYF
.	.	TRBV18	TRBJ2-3	TGTGCCAGCTCACCAACAAGACAGGCCTCCACAGATACGCAGTATTTT	CASSPTRQASTDTQYF
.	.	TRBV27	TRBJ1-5	TGTGCCAGCAGTGTGGCTCCCGGGGGAAATCAGCCCCAGCATTTT	CASSVAPGGNQPQHF
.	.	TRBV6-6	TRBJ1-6	TGTGCCAGCAGTTACTCGGACAGAAATAATTCACCCCTCCACTTT	CASSYSDRNNSPLHF
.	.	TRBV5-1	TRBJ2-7	TGCGCCAGCAGCCAGGGGCCAGGGGACTACGAGCAGTACTTC	CASSQGPGDYEQYF
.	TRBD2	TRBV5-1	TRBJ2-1	TGCGCCAGCAGCTTGCTAGCGGTCACCTACAATGAGCAGTTCTTC	CASSLLAVTYNEQFF
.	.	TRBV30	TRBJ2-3	TGTGCCTGGAGTGTAGCCTCCACAGATACGCAGTATTTT	CAWSVASTDTQYF
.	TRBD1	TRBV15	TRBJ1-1	TGTGCCACCAGCCTAACGGCAGGGGGATTGAACACTGAAGCTTTCTTT	CATSLTAGGLNTEAFF
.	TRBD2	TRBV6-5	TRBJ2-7	TGTGCCGAGAGCGGGAGTCTGAACGAGCAGTACTTC	CAESGSLNEQYF
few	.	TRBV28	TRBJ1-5	TGTGCCAGCAGTTTATTCCCACAGGGACCGCGATATAGCAATCAGCCCCAGCATTTT	CASSLFPQGPRYSNQPQHF
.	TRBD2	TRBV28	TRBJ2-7	TGTGCCATCCGGAGGACTAGCGCCCCCGGCGAGCAGTACTTC	CAIRRTSAPGEQYF
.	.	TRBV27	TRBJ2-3	TGTGCCAGCAGCCCACTTTCCGGGGGCACAGATACGCAGTATTTT	CASSPLSGGTDTQYF
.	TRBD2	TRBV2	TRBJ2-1	TGTGCCAGCAGTGTTGAAAGCGGGAGATACAATGAGCAGTTCTTC	CASSVESGRYNEQFF
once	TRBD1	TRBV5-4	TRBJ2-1	TGTGCCAGCAGCAATACAGGGGGTCCATACAATGAGCAGTTCTTC	CASSNTGGPYNEQFF
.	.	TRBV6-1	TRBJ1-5	TGTGCCAGCAGTGAAGCACTCCGAGTCAGCAATCAGCCCCAGCATTTT	CASSEALRVSNQPQHF
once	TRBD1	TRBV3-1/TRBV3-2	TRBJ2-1	TGTGCCAGCAGCCACGGGACAGCCGCAGGGTACAATGAGCAGTTCTTC	CASSHGTAAGYNEQFF
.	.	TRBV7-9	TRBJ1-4	TGTGCCAGCAGCGCGGGGACTCCAGGAAGTGAAAAACTGTTTTTT	CASSAGTPGSEKLFF
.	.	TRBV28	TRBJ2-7	TGTGCCAGCAGTTTATATACCTACGAGCAGTACTTC	CASSLYTYEQYF
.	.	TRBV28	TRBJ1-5	TGTGCCAGCAGTTTTTCGGGGAATCAGCCCCAGCATTTT	CASSFSGNQPQHF
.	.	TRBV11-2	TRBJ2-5	TGTGCCAGCAGCTTAGCCGGGTGGGAGACCCAGTACTTC	CASSLAGWETQYF
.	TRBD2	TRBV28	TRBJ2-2	TGTGCCAGCATATCCCCCAATAGCGGGATAATAGCCGGGGAGCTGTTTTTT	CASISPNSGIIAGELFF
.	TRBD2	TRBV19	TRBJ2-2	TGTGCCAGTAGTAGCGGGAGAGGAGTCGGGGAGCTGTTTTTT	CASSSGRGVGELFF
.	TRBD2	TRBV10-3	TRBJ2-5	TGTGCCATCAGTGAATCCCAAGCGGGAGGAGCGTTAGGGACCCAGTACTTC	CAISESQAGGALGTQYF
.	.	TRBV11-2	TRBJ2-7	TGTGCCAGCAGCCAATACAGTAGGGGAGGCCTGGACGAGCAGTACTTC	CASSQYSRGGLDEQYF
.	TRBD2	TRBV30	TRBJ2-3	TGTGCCTGGGCGGGAGAACGCACAGATACGCAGTATTTT	CAWAGERTDTQYF
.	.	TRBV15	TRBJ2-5	TGTGCCACCAGCAGAGGGTCCAGCGAACAAGAGACCCAGTACTTC	CATSRGSSEQETQYF
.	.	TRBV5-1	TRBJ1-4	TGCGCCAGCAGCCCTGGACAGATAGCAACTAATGAAAAACTGTTTTTT	CASSPGQIATNEKLFF
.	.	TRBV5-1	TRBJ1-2	TGCGCCAGCAGCTTGGCTTTTAACTATGGCTACACCTTC	CASSLAFNYGYTF
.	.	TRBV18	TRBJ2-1	TGTGCCAGCTCACCCTTCCTGAATGAGCAGTTCTTC	CASSPFLNEQFF
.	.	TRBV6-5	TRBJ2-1	TGTGCCAGCAGACCCCGGGTTTTGTCCTACAATGAGCAGTTCTTC	CASRPRVLSYNEQFF
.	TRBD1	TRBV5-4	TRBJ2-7	TGTGCCAGCAAAAGAGGGACAGGTGCCTACGAGCAGTACTTC	CASKRGTGAYEQYF
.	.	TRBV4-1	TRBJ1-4	TGCGCCAGCAGCCTTAGACAGTTGGATGAAAAACTGTTTTTT	CASSLRQLDEKLFF
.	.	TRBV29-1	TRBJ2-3	TGCAGCGGAGATGGGGGGGGCACGGATACGCAGTATTTT	CSGDGGGTDTQYF
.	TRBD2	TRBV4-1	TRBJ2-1	TGCGCCAGCAGCCAAGATCCTAGCGGAGACTACAATGAGCAGTTCTTC	CASSQDPSGDYNEQFF
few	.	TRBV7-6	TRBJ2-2	TGTGCCAGCAGCGAAACAGGGTACACCGGGGAGCTGTTTTTT	CASSETGYTGELFF
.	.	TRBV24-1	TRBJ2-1	TGTGCCACCAGTGGAGGGAGTATCGATGAGCAGTTCTTC	CATSGGSIDEQFF
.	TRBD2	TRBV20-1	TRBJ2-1	TGCAGTGCTAGTGGCGGGAGGTTCGATGAGCAGTTCTTC	CSASGGRFDEQFF
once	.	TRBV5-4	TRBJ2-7	TGTGCCAGCAGCTTGGGGGCTATGCCCTACGAGCAGTACTTC	CASSLGAMPYEQYF
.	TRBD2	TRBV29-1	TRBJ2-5	TGCAGCGTTCGACTAGCGGGAGAAGGGGAGACCCAGTACTTC	CSVRLAGEGETQYF
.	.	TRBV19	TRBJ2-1	TGTGCCAGTAATCCCTCCTGGTCAGGAACCAATGAGCAGTTCTTC	CASNPSWSGTNEQFF
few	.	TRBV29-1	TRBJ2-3	TGCAGCGTCTCTATTACCGGGACTAGCACAGATACGCAGTATTTT	CSVSITGTSTDTQYF
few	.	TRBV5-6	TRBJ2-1	TGTGCCAGCAGCTATGATCCACAGGGAATTCCCCCCAATGAGCAGTTCTTC	CASSYDPQGIPPNEQFF
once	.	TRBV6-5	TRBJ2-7	TGTGCCAGCAGTTACTCCGCGACATTTCTCTACGAGCAGTACTTC	CASSYSATFLYEQYF
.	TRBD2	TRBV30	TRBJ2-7	TGTGCCTGGAGTGTTGGGCTAGCGGGAACCTACGAGCAGTACTTC	CAWSVGLAGTYEQYF
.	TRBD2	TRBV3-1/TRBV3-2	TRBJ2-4	TGTGCCAGCAGCCAAGGGTTCGGGACTAGCGGGAGGTCCAAAAACATTCAGTACTTC	CASSQGFGTSGRSKNIQYF
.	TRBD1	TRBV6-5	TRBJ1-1	TGTGCCAGCAGTTACCCGACAGGGGGCTGGAACACTGAAGCTTTCTTT	CASSYPTGGWNTEAFF
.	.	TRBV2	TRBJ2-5	TGTGCCAGCAGTGCAGGGAGTAGCGGCCAAGAGACCCAGTACTTC	CASSAGSSGQETQYF
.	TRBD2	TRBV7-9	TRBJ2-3	TGTGCCATCCCCGTCGGACTAGCGGGATTAGATACGCAGTATTTT	CAIPVGLAGLDTQYF